The 17 T cell receptor beta chains reported below all come from one sample, sequenced in a study of response to subunit inactivated influenza vaccine. TCRdb processed the RT-PCR reads anew with MiXCR; each CDR3 protein has one entry. The sample lists hundreds of thousands of distinct CDR3 sequences; about 11% were seen once. This sample was shared with a second study, whose subject was T cells expressing NK-cell markers. That report adds: Production of TCR beta cDNA relied on 5'RACE template switching with UMIs.

This sample comprised PBMCs from blood, obtained on the day of vaccination. The source is a man in his forties or fifties who received an inactivated influenza vaccine.

As regards this clonotype: Its ends do not fully match the called genes, so a read error is possible. This chain links TRBV27 with TRBJ2-3; no clear D. Germline CDR1 MNHEY, CDR2 SMNVEV (reference sequence). The CDR3 is 12 residues long. The CDR3 is CASSFYKDTQNF. As DNA, the CDR3 is TGTGCCAGCAGTTTTTATAAAGATACGCAGAATTTT.

This clonotype was detected ten times or more. This sequence joins TRBV14 and TRBJ2-1, with D maybe TRBD2 (5 bases). V was trimmed by 4 bases and J by 2 bases, leaving 12 bases between them. The CDR3 contains 15 residues. CDR1 is SGHDN and CDR2 is FVKESK in the germline V gene. The CDR3 DNA is TGTGCCAGCAGCCGCATGAGCGGACCCTACAATGAGCAGTTCTTC. Residues: CASSRMSGPYNEQFF.

This chain uses TRBV7-9 with TRBJ2-2; 9 bases align to TRBD2. The CDR3 spans 14 residues. Germline values: CDR1 SEHNR, CDR2 FQNEAQ (reference sequence). V shed 5 bases, J shed 7 bases, and the junction held 5 bases outside the gene matches. In DNA, the CDR3 is TGTGCCAGCAGCCCGGGACTAGCAAGCGGGGAGCTGTTTTTT. Translation gives CASSPGLASGELFF.

This chain uses TRBV20-1 with TRBJ2-1; 9 nucleotides align to TRBD2. This CDR3 has 15 amino acids. Looked up from germline, CDR1 is DFQATT and CDR2 is SNEGSKA (reference sequence). J lost 2 bases, V lost 6 bases, and 8 bases had no gene match. The CDR3 sequence: CSAHPAGGTYNEQFF. The CDR3, as DNA: TGCAGTGCGCACCCAGCGGGGGGCACCTACAATGAGCAGTTCTTC.

This clonotype was detected only a few times. The V call is TRBV11-2, the J call TRBJ1-1, with D unclear. V lost 5 bases to trimming and J lost 10 bases, with 17 bases between them. CDR3 length: 13 amino acids. Germline V gene lookup returns CDR1 SGHAT and CDR2 FQNNGV. CDR3 sequence: CASSLTRSSVAFF. In nucleotides, the CDR3 is TGTGCCAGCAGCCTTACACGGTCCTCCGTAGCTTTCTTT.

This clonotype has only a few counts. The V call is TRBV2, the J call TRBJ1-5, with D possibly being TRBD1 (6 bases). V was clipped by 5 bases and J by 4 bases, with 15 bases between them. The CDR3 consists of 15 residues. Germline CDR1 is SNHLY and CDR2 is FYNNEI. The CDR3 nucleotides read TGTGCCAGCAGTTTTATAGGGACATCTAATCAGCCCCAGCATTTT. Residues: CASSFIGTSNQPQHF.

This rearrangement joins TRBV6-4 to TRBJ2-3; 11 bases agree with TRBD2. This CDR3 spans 15 amino acids. J gave up 2 bases and V 6 bases, and 4 bases lay outside the gene matches. Germline CDR1 is MRHNA and CDR2 is SNTAGT. DNA for the CDR3: TGTGCCAGCAGCCGACTAGCGGGATACACAGATACGCAGTATTTT. Translation gives CASSRLAGYTDTQYF.

This clonotype turned up a few times. The chain joins TRBV19 to TRBJ2-7, with D perhaps matching TRBD2 (5 bases). The CDR3 contains 14 residues. V was pared by 4 bases and J by 2 bases, with 12 bases between. CDR1 is LNHDA, CDR2 SQIVND, per germline (reference sequence). The DNA of the CDR3 is TGTGCCAGTAGTACCGACTGGGAGACCTACGAGCAGTACTTC. Translation gives CASSTDWETYEQYF. The full variable domain, completed using reference TRBV19 and TRBJ2-7, is DGGITQSPKYLFRKEGQNVTLSCEQNLNHDAMYWYRQDPGQGLRLIYYSQIVNDFQKGDIAEGYSVSREKKESFPLTVTSAQKNPTAFYLCASSTDWETYEQYFGPGTRLTVT.

The V gene is TRBV18, the J gene TRBJ2-6, with no clear D. Trimming shortened V by 0 bases and J by 1 base, and 16 bases separated the two germline ends. Germline lookup yields CDR1 KGHSH and CDR2 LQKENI. The CDR3 extends over 19 amino acids. The CDR3 DNA sequence: TGTGCCAGCTCACCACCGATGGGCTTATTAATTTCTGGGGCCAACGTCCTGACTTTC. It translates to CASSPPMGLLISGANVLTF.

In this sample, this clonotype turned up a few times. V and J are TRBV7-2 and TRBJ1-1, with a weak D call TRBD1 (5 bases). Germline CDR1 SGHTA, CDR2 FQGNSA. The CDR3 is 14 amino acids. Trimming pared 1 base from V and 4 bases from J, leaving 10 bases between. CDR3: CASSLVSRATEAFF. DNA of the CDR3: TGTGCCAGCAGCTTAGTTTCCAGGGCCACTGAAGCTTTCTTT.

The chain recombines TRBV25-1 with TRBJ1-6; D unclear. The CDR3 is 16 amino acids. Germline CDR1 reads MGHDK; CDR2 reads SYGVNS. Trimming took off 0 bases at V and 1 base at J, with 7 bases between the two ends. The CDR3 sequence is CASSEYWASYNSPLHF. CDR3 coding DNA: TGTGCCAGCAGTGAATACTGGGCTTCCTATAATTCACCCCTCCACTTT.

The chain recombines TRBV11-3 with TRBJ2-2, with D possibly matching TRBD1 (5 bases). V lost 8 bases, J lost 7 bases, and 14 bases lay in between. Germline CDR1 reads SGHNT; CDR2 reads YENEEA. CDR3 length: 13 amino acids. The CDR3 here is CASRGGHIGELFF. The CDR3 nucleotides read TGTGCCAGCCGCGGTGGACACATCGGGGAGCTGTTTTTT.

This clonotype was seen at least ten times. CDR3 DNA: TGTGCCAGCAGTCGTACCCTCAGCTCCTACGAGCAGTACTTC. As protein: CASSRTLSSYEQYF. The chain couples TRBV6-2 or TRBV6-3 to TRBJ2-7; D gene ambiguous. The CDR3 runs 14 residues. In germline, CDR1 is MNHEY, CDR2 SVGEGT. Trimming pared 5 bases from V and 0 bases from J, leaving 11 bases between.

The chain links TRBV4-1 to TRBJ1-3; D is ambiguous. This CDR3 is 17 amino acids long. Looked up from germline, CDR1 is MGHRA and CDR2 is YSYEKL. Trimming took off 1 base at V and 0 bases at J, with 13 bases between the two ends. Here the CDR3 DNA reads TGCGCCAGCAGCCAAGGGGTCACATCTAGCTCTGGAAACACCATATATTTT. This encodes CASSQGVTSSSGNTIYF.

Many counts were recorded for this clonotype. This rearrangement joins TRBV7-9 to TRBJ1-3; no clear D. The V gene's germline CDR1 is SEHNR and CDR2 FQNEAQ (reference sequence). The CDR3 totals 14 residues. V was cut by 4 bases and J by 4 bases, with 11 bases left in between. The CDR3 reads CASSSPNPGNTIYF. The DNA of the CDR3 is TGTGCCAGCAGCTCTCCTAACCCGGGAAACACCATATATTTT.

This clonotype has only one observation. This sequence joins TRBV11-2 and TRBJ2-1, with TRBD2 matching 11 bases. Germline values: CDR1 SGHAT, CDR2 FQNNGV. The CDR3 consists of 19 residues. After removal of 4 bases from V and 2 bases from J, the junction contained 13 bases not matched to a gene. CDR3 amino acids: CASSSTSGSNVPTYNEQFF. In DNA, the CDR3 is TGTGCCAGCAGCTCTACTAGCGGGAGTAACGTACCCACCTACAATGAGCAGTTCTTC.

This clonotype was recorded a few times. The chain has TRBV5-4 and TRBJ2-7; D is unresolved. Germline values: CDR1 SGHNT, CDR2 YYREEE (reference sequence). The CDR3 sequence is 15 residues long. Trimming took 5 bases from V and 0 from J, leaving 15 bases between them. CDR3 bases: TGTGCCAGCAGACCCTCGCAGTGGAGCTCCTACGAGCAGTACTTC. Its translation: CASRPSQWSSYEQYF.